The 32 T cell receptor beta chains reported below all come from one sample, sequenced in a study of cytomegalovirus exposure and HLA in healthy donors. The PCR used 60 Vbeta and 13 Jbeta primers. Assay used: immunoSEQ multiplex PCR; TCRdb lists only in-frame clones, some missing. The sample comprises 150,000 to 200,000 clones, 84% of which are singletons, and about 0.4% rests with the top ten. Sequencing input: PBMCs. These receptors all stem from a boy aged 2 to 9 in good health and CMV-seronegative.

The chain is built from TRBV5-6 and TRBJ2-7, with 7 bases identical to TRBD1. CDR3 size: 13 residues. Germline lookup yields CDR1 SGHDT and CDR2 YYEEEE. V lost 1 base and J lost 3; bases outside the gene matches: 1. The CDR3 DNA reads TGTGCCAGCAGCTTGACAGGGGTCTACGAGCAGTACTTC. Translated, it gives CASSLTGVYEQYF.

The chain uses TRBV7-7 and TRBJ2-1; unclear D gene. Trimming stripped 1 base from V and 4 bases from J, with 5 bases between. The CDR3 sequence is 13 residues long. Per the germline V gene, CDR1 is SSHAT and CDR2 is FNYEAQ (reference sequence). The DNA of the CDR3 is TGTGCCAGCAGCTTAGATCAGTACAATGAGCAGTTCTTC. This translates into CASSLDQYNEQFF. The entire variable domain, with the rest obtained from reference TRBV7-7 and TRBJ2-1, is as follows: GAGVSQSPRYKVTKRGQDVTLRCDPISSHATLYWYQQALGQGPEFLTYFNYEAQPDKSGLPSDRFSAERPEGSISTLTIQRTEQRDSAMYRCASSLDQYNEQFFGPGTRLTVL.

The chain has TRBV6-6 and TRBJ1-3; maybe TRBD1 (5 bases). Germline V gene lookup returns CDR1 MNHNY and CDR2 SVGAGI (reference sequence). Trimming cost V 2 bases and J 4 bases, with 9 bases left between them. This CDR3 is 14 amino acids long. CDR3 sequence: CASSYGASGNTIYF. DNA for the CDR3: TGTGCCAGCAGTTACGGGGCTTCGGGAAACACCATATATTTT.

The J gene is TRBJ2-7, the V gene TRBV7-2; TRBD2 matches at 7 bases. The germline CDR1 and CDR2 sequences are SGHTA and FQGNSA. The CDR3 has 15 amino acids. J gave up 0 bases and V 4 bases, and 6 bases lay outside the gene matches. The chain's CDR3 is CASSWAAGDSYEQYF. CDR3 coding DNA: TGTGCCAGCAGCTGGGCTGCGGGAGACTCCTACGAGCAGTACTTC.

The chain is built from TRBV28 and TRBJ1-2, with D unresolved. Trimming removed 3 bases at V and 5 bases at J, with 16 bases between. The CDR3 loop spans 15 amino acids. CDR1 and CDR2 from the germline V gene are MDHEN and SYDVKM. The CDR3 loop is CASSFLVPGRYGYTF. The CDR3 bases are TGTGCCAGCAGTTTCCTAGTTCCCGGGAGGTATGGCTACACCTTC.

The J gene is TRBJ1-1, the V gene TRBV5-1; D unclear. The CDR3 is made up of 15 amino acids. From germline, CDR1 is SGHRS and CDR2 YFSETQ. Trimming took off 4 bases at V and 1 base at J, with 14 bases between the two ends. CDR3 nucleotide sequence: TGCGCCAGCAGCGTCGACGGGATGGGGAACACTGAAGCTTTCTTT. It is translated as CASSVDGMGNTEAFF.

V and J are TRBV11-2 and TRBJ2-3, with 7 bases that match TRBD1. V gave up 6 bases and J gave up 2 bases; unmatched junction bases: 5. CDR3 length: 14 amino acids. Germline V gene lookup returns CDR1 SGHAT and CDR2 FQNNGV. The CDR3 DNA sequence: TGTGCCAGCAGGCCTACAGGGGTCACAGATACGCAGTATTTT. Protein sequence: CASRPTGVTDTQYF.

The chain links TRBV7-2 to TRBJ1-3; no clear D gene. The germline V gene encodes CDR1 SGHTA and CDR2 FQGNSA. V lost 4 bases and J 0 bases, leaving 10 bases between the germline ends. CDR3 length equals 15 residues. CDR3 residues: CASSSSGISGNTIYF. CDR3 sequence (DNA): TGTGCCAGCAGCTCTTCCGGGATCTCTGGAAACACCATATATTTT.

CDR3 in DNA: TGCGCCAGCAGCTCCCGACAGGGAACCTCCTACGAGCAGTACTTC. It encodes CASSSRQGTSYEQYF. The V gene is TRBV4-1, the J gene TRBJ2-7; 7 positions match TRBD1. The CDR3 loop spans 15 amino acids. Germline V gene data show CDR1 as MGHRA and CDR2 as YSYEKL. V dropped 5 bases and J dropped 0; count of bases not matched to a gene: 7.

In its sample, this clone is medium-sized. Here the CDR3 DNA reads TGTGCCAGCACAGGGAGGTACGAGCAGTACTTC. As protein: CASTGRYEQYF. The chain is built from TRBV2 and TRBJ2-7; possibly TRBD2 for D (6 bases). This CDR3 comprises 11 residues. Germline CDR1 SNHLY, CDR2 FYNNEI. The ends were cut back, 7 bases at V and 4 bases at J, with 8 bases in the middle.

Turning to this clone: The same CDR3 is also encoded by other DNA sequences in this sample. The J gene is TRBJ1-5, the V gene TRBV5-1; the match to TRBD1 covers 9 bases. The CDR3 sequence is 15 residues long. Germline trimming cut 0 bases from V and 2 bases from J; bases unmatched to any gene: 0. Germline CDR1 and CDR2: SGHRS and YFSETQ. The CDR3 nucleotides read TGCGCCAGCAGCTTGGGGACAGGGGGCAATCAGCCCCAGCATTTT. Amino acid sequence: CASSLGTGGNQPQHF.

The chain combines TRBV5-5 with TRBJ1-1, with 8 bases that match TRBD1. CDR3 length: 15 residues. V lost 3 bases to trimming and J lost 7 bases; unmatched junction nucleotides: 11. Germline V lookup: CDR1 SGHKS, CDR2 YYEKEE (reference sequence). As DNA, the CDR3 is TGTGCCAGCAGCTCATCCGGGACAGGATCGAGTGAAGCTTTCTTT. Its translation: CASSSSGTGSSEAFF.

The J gene is TRBJ2-1, the V gene TRBV7-9, with D possibly matching TRBD2 (5 bases). CDR3 length equals 12 residues. Trimming shortened V by 5 bases and J by 13 bases, and 15 bases separated the two germline ends. Germline CDR1 SEHNR, CDR2 FQNEAQ (reference sequence). The chain's CDR3 is CASSPVDGIQFF. The CDR3 coding sequence is TGTGCCAGCAGCCCAGTTGACGGGATACAGTTCTTC.

This chain links TRBV27 with TRBJ1-2, with 8 positions matching TRBD1. Trimming at V came to 2 bases and at J to 2 bases, leaving 10 bases not matched to a gene. CDR3 length equals 17 residues. CDR1 and CDR2 (germline): MNHEY, SMNVEV (reference sequence). CDR3 amino acids: CASSLVMGTGTNYGYTF. The CDR3 DNA reads as TGTGCCAGCAGTTTAGTTATGGGGACAGGAACCAACTATGGCTACACCTTC.

The chain uses TRBV4-2 and TRBJ2-3; D is possibly TRBD2 (6 bases). V lost 3 bases, J lost 2 bases, and 12 bases lay in between. Germline V gives CDR1 LGHNA, CDR2 YNFKEQ. This CDR3 spans 15 amino acids. CDR3 sequence: CASSQRLGTTDTQYF. The CDR3 region has the DNA TGTGCCAGCAGCCAGCGACTAGGGACCACAGATACGCAGTATTTT.

This rearrangement joins TRBV28 to TRBJ2-1; 8 bases are a match to TRBD2. The V and J ends lost 2 bases and 4 bases, in that order; junction bases with no gene match: 1. The CDR3 sequence is 14 residues long. CDR1 and CDR2 from the germline V gene are MDHEN and SYDVKM. The CDR3 nucleotides are TGTGCCAGCAGTTTAAGCGGGAGTTACAATGAGCAGTTCTTC. Protein product: CASSLSGSYNEQFF.

V is TRBV7-8 and J is TRBJ2-5, with a possible D match to TRBD2 (5 bases). The end of the DNA aligns better with TRBJ2-7, so the J call may be wrong. This CDR3 contains 15 residues. The germline V gene has CDR1 SGHVS and CDR2 FQNEAQ. The CDR3 region is CASSPGGQGSYEQYF. CDR3 DNA: TGTGCCAGCAGCCCCGGAGGCCAAGGGTCCTACGAGCAGTACTTC.

V and J are TRBV19 and TRBJ2-7; 10 positions agree with TRBD1. CDR3 size: 12 residues. Germline CDR1 and CDR2: LNHDA and SQIVND (reference sequence). V lost 5 bases and J lost 12; bases outside the gene matches: 7. The CDR3 sequence is CASSVGTGERYF. CDR3 in DNA: TGTGCCAGTAGTGTCGGGACAGGGGAAAGGTACTTC.

The rearrangement uses TRBV28 and TRBJ2-7, with a tentative D call TRBD1 (7 bases). The germline CDR1 and CDR2 sequences are MDHEN and SYDVKM. V dropped 4 bases and J dropped 1 base, with 14 bases sitting between them. This CDR3 contains 15 residues. The CDR3 here is CASSSAGQPSYEQYF. The CDR3 DNA reads TGTGCCAGCAGTTCGGCGGGACAGCCTTCCTACGAGCAGTACTTC.

V usage is TRBV6-1 and J usage is TRBJ2-2; 11 bases agree with TRBD2. Germline V gene sequence: CDR1 MNHNS, CDR2 SASEGT. The CDR3 sequence is 14 residues long. The ends lost 6 bases at V and 7 bases at J; junction bases unmatched: 4. CDR3: CASSLAGGGGELFF. Here the CDR3 DNA reads TGTGCCAGCAGCTTAGCGGGAGGGGGCGGGGAGCTGTTTTTT.

The chain employs TRBV5-6 and TRBJ1-4, with 9 bases lining up with TRBD1. The J segment lost 7 bases and the V segment lost 4 bases, leaving 8 bases of the junction unmatched. CDR3 length equals 15 residues. Per the germline V gene, CDR1 is SGHDT and CDR2 is YYEEEE. The DNA of the CDR3 is TGTGCCAGCAGCGCCACAGGGGGCGTTGGTGAAAAACTGTTTTTT. It specifies CASSATGGVGEKLFF.

The chain uses TRBV10-1 and TRBJ2-5; 7 bases fit TRBD2. Trimming took 4 bases from V and 6 from J; bases not matched to a gene: 5. From germline, CDR1 is WNHNN and CDR2 SYGVQD (reference sequence). The CDR3 is 13 residues long. Written as DNA, the CDR3 is TGCGCCAGCAGTGGGGAGGGTCGCAAGACCCAGTACTTC. Its protein is CASSGEGRKTQYF.

The chain employs TRBV19 and TRBJ2-3; D might be TRBD1 (6 bases). V dropped 5 bases and J dropped 2 bases, with 20 bases sitting between them. Germline-derived CDR1 and CDR2 are LNHDA and SQIVND (reference sequence). The CDR3 spans 17 residues. In DNA, the CDR3 is TGTGCCAGTAGTCCCCTTCCCGGGACAAGGTCCACAGATACGCAGTATTTT. This sequence encodes CASSPLPGTRSTDTQYF.

CDR3 sequence: CASSVQGISYNEQFF. Written as DNA, the CDR3 is TGTGCCAGCAGTGTGCAGGGCATCTCCTACAATGAGCAGTTCTTC. The chain carries TRBV13 and TRBJ2-1; tentative D call: TRBD1 (5 bases). Germline lookup yields CDR1 PRHDT and CDR2 FYEKMQ (reference sequence). CDR3 size: 15 residues. With 6 bases removed from V and 0 bases from J, the gap between germline ends came to 12 bases.

The V gene is TRBV4-2, the J gene TRBJ2-7; TRBD1 aligns across 10 bases. Unmatched junction bases numbered 14, after V lost 4 bases and J lost 5 bases. Germline assignment: CDR1 LGHNA and CDR2 YNFKEQ. This CDR3 is 17 amino acids long. The CDR3 bases are TGTGCCAGCAGCCTAAGAGGTTCTGGGACAGGGGTCGACGAGCAGTACTTC. It encodes CASSLRGSGTGVDEQYF.

The gene calls are TRBV19 and TRBJ1-2; TRBD1 might be the D (6 bases). Looked up from germline, CDR1 is LNHDA and CDR2 is SQIVND (reference sequence). Trimming removed 5 bases at V and 0 bases at J, with 13 bases between. This CDR3 region has 15 residues. As DNA, the CDR3 is TGTGCCAGTAGTGTTATCACAGGGTCTAACTATGGCTACACCTTC. Its translation: CASSVITGSNYGYTF.

The chain is built from TRBV7-9 and TRBJ2-5; no clear D gene. Germline loops: CDR1 SEHNR, CDR2 FQNEAQ (reference sequence). The CDR3 sequence is 11 residues long. V shed 8 bases and J shed 2 bases, with 6 bases lying between them. CDR3 region: CASQKQETQYF. DNA of the CDR3: TGTGCCAGCCAAAAACAAGAGACCCAGTACTTC.

This rearrangement joins TRBV19 to TRBJ2-1, with TRBD2 matching 10 bases. Germline CDR1 reads LNHDA; CDR2 reads SQIVND (reference sequence). V shed 3 bases, J shed 7 bases, and the junction held 9 bases outside the gene matches. This CDR3 has 16 amino acids. CDR3 bases: TGTGCCAGTAGTATGGTTCGGCTAGCGGGAGTTAATGAGCAGTTCTTC. Translation gives CASSMVRLAGVNEQFF.

V is TRBV5-6 and J is TRBJ1-1; D perhaps matches TRBD1 (6 bases). The CDR3 length is 16 residues. The V end lost 2 bases, the J end lost 7 bases, and 21 bases lay between the germline ends. Germline CDR1 is SGHDT and CDR2 is YYEEEE. The CDR3 nucleotides read TGTGCCAGCAGCTTACACCCGACAGGCCTAACAATTGAAGCTTTCTTT. It is translated as CASSLHPTGLTIEAFF.

This clone turned up a few times. This chain uses TRBV6-1 with TRBJ2-3, with 13 bases lining up with TRBD2. Germline CDR1 is MNHNS and CDR2 is SASEGT. V was pared by 5 bases and J by 4 bases, with 3 bases of the junction left unmatched. There are 15 residues in the CDR3. CDR3 DNA: TGTGCCAGCAGTAAACTAGCGGGAGGGTCAGATACGCAGTATTTT. Its protein is CASSKLAGGSDTQYF.

This clone was detected a few times. The genes are TRBV2 and TRBJ2-3, with TRBD1 matching 8 bases. Germline V gene data show CDR1 as SNHLY and CDR2 as FYNNEI. The trim removed 9 bases at V and 1 base at J, leaving 3 bases unmatched. The CDR3 runs to 13 residues. In nucleotides, the CDR3 is TGTGCCAGAGGACAGGGTGGCACAGATACGCAGTATTTT. It encodes CARGQGGTDTQYF.

The chain uses TRBV19 and TRBJ2-7, with 9 bases matching TRBD2. Germline V gene sequence: CDR1 LNHDA, CDR2 SQIVND (reference sequence). The CDR3 runs to 15 residues. V was clipped by 6 bases and J by 5 bases; unmatched bases: 11. For the CDR3, the DNA is TGTGCCAGTAGAGGAATCCTAGCGGGAATCAACGAGCAGTACTTC. The encoded protein is CASRGILAGINEQYF.